The 32 T cell receptor beta chains listed next were all sequenced from one sample in a study of shared clonotypes between healthy human individuals. The table came from immunoSEQ multiplex PCR; TCRdb's copy has only in-frame clones and leaves some out. The sample lists about 1 million clones; under 80% were seen once. The sequencing input was memory CD4+ T cells sorted from blood. Subset defined: CD45RA-negative fraction. The receptors were gathered from a man aged 18 to 30 in good health.

The rearrangement links TRBV15 to TRBJ2-3; D call uncertain. The germline V gene has CDR1 LNHNV and CDR2 YYDKDF (reference sequence). The CDR3 runs 14 residues. Trimming took off 0 bases at V and 2 bases at J, with 6 bases between the two ends. The CDR3 reads CATSRDYYTDTQYF. The CDR3 coding sequence is TGTGCCACCAGCAGAGACTATTACACAGATACGCAGTATTTT.

On this clone: The sample has other DNA sequences that encode this CDR3 too. This sequence joins TRBV18 and TRBJ1-1; the D is unclear. The CDR3 runs to 13 residues. Germline CDR1 is KGHSH and CDR2 is LQKENI. Trimming left V 2 bases short and J 2 bases short, with 6 bases between. The CDR3: CASSPTLNTEAFF. For the CDR3, the DNA is TGTGCCAGCTCACCAACTCTCAACACTGAAGCTTTCTTT.

In this sample, this clone turned up a few times. This rearrangement joins TRBV9 to TRBJ1-6; TRBD1 matches 7 bases. The CDR3 is 14 amino acids. J gave up 9 bases and V 0 bases, and 3 bases lay outside the gene matches. Germline values: CDR1 SGDLS, CDR2 YYNGEE. As DNA, the CDR3 is TGTGCCAGCAGCGTAGGACAGGGTGTTTCACCCCTCCACTTT. Translating gives CASSVGQGVSPLHF.

The rearrangement joins TRBV7-9 to TRBJ2-3, with TRBD1 identical over 9 bases. Per the germline V gene, CDR1 is SEHNR and CDR2 is FQNEAQ (reference sequence). V was clipped by 2 bases and J by 2 bases; unmatched bases: 2. The CDR3 length is 15 residues. CDR3 amino acids: CASSLWDRVTDTQYF. Written as DNA, the CDR3 is TGTGCCAGCAGCTTATGGGACAGGGTCACAGATACGCAGTATTTT.

This clone was detected only a few times. The genes are TRBV13 and TRBJ1-1; 7 nucleotides match TRBD1. V lost 6 bases and J lost 2; bases outside the gene matches: 6. Germline CDR1 reads PRHDT; CDR2 reads FYEKMQ (reference sequence). The CDR3 is 14 amino acids. The CDR3 DNA follows: TGTGCCAGCAGTCCCGGGACAGTTAACACTGAAGCTTTCTTT. This translates into CASSPGTVNTEAFF. Drawing the rest from reference TRBV13 and TRBJ1-1, the complete variable domain is AAGVIQSPRHLIKEKRETATLKCYPIPRHDTVYWYQQGPGQDPQFLISFYEKMQSDKGSIPDRFSAQQFSDYHSELNMSSLELGDSALYFCASSPGTVNTEAFFGQGTRLTVV.

The rearrangement links TRBV5-1 to TRBJ1-1; tentatively, D is TRBD1 (6 bases). The V and J ends lost 4 bases and 1 base respectively, with 8 bases between them. The CDR3 runs 13 residues. Germline CDR1 is SGHRS and CDR2 is YFSETQ. Written as DNA, the CDR3 is TGCGCCAGCAGCCAGGACAGGAACACTGAAGCTTTCTTT. Protein product: CASSQDRNTEAFF.

The rearrangement links TRBV15 to TRBJ2-2; a weak D match, TRBD2 (6 bases). Germline V gene sequence: CDR1 LNHNV, CDR2 YYDKDF (reference sequence). This CDR3 is 15 amino acids long. Trimming took 3 bases from V and 0 from J, leaving 8 bases between them. The CDR3 DNA reads as TGTGCCACCAGCAGGGGGGGAACGAACACCGGGGAGCTGTTTTTT. Translating it yields CATSRGGTNTGELFF.

The chain employs TRBV6-5 and TRBJ1-4; D is unresolved. The V gene's germline CDR1 is MNHEY and CDR2 SVGAGI. This CDR3 spans 15 amino acids. Trimming pared 5 bases from V and 5 bases from J, leaving 15 bases between. In DNA form, the CDR3 reads TGTGCCAGCAGTATCGAAGGGTCTAGGAATGAAAAACTGTTTTTT. Its protein is CASSIEGSRNEKLFF.

The rearrangement links TRBV7-2 to TRBJ1-1, with 8 positions matching TRBD1. The CDR3 extends over 15 amino acids. Trimming removed 3 bases from V and 0 bases from J; junction bases left unmatched: 3. Germline V gene lookup returns CDR1 SGHTA and CDR2 FQGNSA. The CDR3 DNA reads as TGTGCCAGCAGCTTTGCGGACAGGGTGAACACTGAAGCTTTCTTT. It specifies CASSFADRVNTEAFF.

Turning to this clone: Other DNA variants within this sample encode the same CDR3. The chain uses TRBV5-1 and TRBJ1-1; D is unclear. From germline, CDR1 is SGHRS and CDR2 YFSETQ. V shed 5 bases and J shed 1 base, with 9 bases lying between them. This CDR3 contains 13 residues. For the CDR3, the DNA is TGCGCCAGCAGTTTCGGGGAGAACACTGAAGCTTTCTTT. It translates to CASSFGENTEAFF.

The rearrangement links TRBV4-2 to TRBJ2-3; 9 bases are shared with TRBD2. The CDR3 consists of 15 residues. Germline CDR1 reads LGHNA; CDR2 reads YNFKEQ. Trimming at V came to 4 bases and at J to 2 bases, leaving 4 bases not matched to a gene. This CDR3 reads CASSLAGVYTDTQYF. CDR3 DNA sequence: TGTGCCAGCAGCCTAGCGGGGGTCTACACAGATACGCAGTATTTT.

Comment on this clone: A read error likely explains this, since a far larger clone differs by one base. The V and J genes are TRBV5-4 and TRBJ2-7; D call uncertain. The V end was cut by 6 bases, the J end by 3 bases, with 10 bases between. Germline assignment: CDR1 SGHNT and CDR2 YYREEE (reference sequence). This CDR3 has 12 amino acids. CDR3 loop: CASNLDGYEQYF. DNA of the CDR3: TGTGCCAGCAACCTAGACGGCTACGAGCAGTACTTC.

The V gene is TRBV6-1, the J gene TRBJ2-3; D ambiguous. This CDR3 region has 14 residues. Trimming cost V 2 bases and J 0 bases, with 6 bases left between them. Germline loops: CDR1 MNHNS, CDR2 SASEGT. The CDR3 reads CASSERWSTDTQYF. For the CDR3, the DNA is TGTGCCAGCAGTGAAAGATGGAGCACAGATACGCAGTATTTT.

This clone has only a few counts. Other DNA sequences from this sample encode an identical CDR3 as well. The chain couples TRBV7-3 to TRBJ2-2; D remains unclear. V was shortened by 1 base and J by 1 base, with 1 base between the two germline ends. Germline V CDR1 and CDR2: SGHTA, FQGTGA. The CDR3 runs 13 residues. The CDR3 coding sequence is TGTGCCAGCAGCTTAAAGAACACCGGGGAGCTGTTTTTT. Its protein product is CASSLKNTGELFF.

The CDR3 spells CASSPTKAVSYEQYF. DNA of the CDR3: TGTGCCAGCAGCCCCACCAAAGCAGTCTCCTACGAGCAGTACTTC. V and J are TRBV7-9 and TRBJ2-7, with D unclear. The CDR3 has 15 residues. The V and J ends lost 5 bases and 0 bases respectively, with 14 bases between them. The germline V gene encodes CDR1 SEHNR and CDR2 FQNEAQ (reference sequence).

The DNA for the CDR3 is TGTGCCAGCAGATCTGTGGTAGGAGGGAACACTGAAGCTTTCTTT. It specifies CASRSVVGGNTEAFF. The gene calls are TRBV28 and TRBJ1-1; D not certain. In germline, CDR1 is MDHEN, CDR2 SYDVKM. V lost 6 bases, J lost 1 base, and 15 bases lay in between. The CDR3 extends over 15 amino acids.

The chain is built from TRBV5-1 and TRBJ2-1; the match to TRBD2 covers 10 bases. The junction had 9 bases not matched to a gene; V was cut back by 4 bases and J by 5 bases. Germline assignment: CDR1 SGHRS and CDR2 YFSETQ. This CDR3 comprises 16 residues. CDR3 residues: CASSLQAGGLNNEQFF. The CDR3 region has the DNA TGCGCCAGCAGCCTTCAAGCGGGAGGGCTTAACAATGAGCAGTTCTTC.

The V gene is TRBV9, the J gene TRBJ2-2; D is ambiguous. The germline V and J ends were trimmed by 0 bases and 2 bases, with 8 bases remaining between them. Germline CDR1 is SGDLS and CDR2 is YYNGEE. The CDR3 is 15 amino acids. CDR3 in amino acids: CASSVEQINTGELFF. CDR3 in DNA: TGTGCCAGCAGCGTAGAACAGATTAACACCGGGGAGCTGTTTTTT. The full variable domain, its missing parts supplied by reference TRBV9 and TRBJ2-2, is DSGVTQTPKHLITATGQRVTLRCSPRSGDLSVYWYQQSLDQGLQFLIQYYNGEERAKGNILERFSAQQFPDLHSELNLSSLELGDSALYFCASSVEQINTGELFFGEGSRLTVL.

The rearrangement joins TRBV10-3 to TRBJ1-2; D is uncertain. Trimming shortened V by 4 bases and J by 8 bases, and 14 bases separated the two germline ends. The CDR3 sequence is 13 residues long. Germline assignment: CDR1 ENHRY and CDR2 SYGVKD. CDR3 loop: CAISGAGRHGYTF. The CDR3 nucleotides are TGTGCCATCAGTGGGGCGGGGAGGCACGGCTACACCTTC.

The sample holds one count of this clone. A far larger clone is one base from this, pointing to a likely read error. This same CDR3 is encoded by further DNA sequences in the sample. CDR3 loop: CASSQGRNSYEQYF. CDR3 DNA sequence: TGCGCCAGCAGCCAAGGACGAAACTCCTACGAGCAGTACTTC. The chain has TRBV4-1 and TRBJ2-7; D is unclear. CDR1 is MGHRA, CDR2 YSYEKL, per germline. The V gene lost 1 base and the J gene lost 0 bases, with 7 bases spanning the gap. The CDR3 is 14 residues long.

As to this clone: Distinct nucleotide sequences in the sample also encode this CDR3. J is TRBJ2-1 and V is TRBV5-1; 9 bases fit TRBD1. J lost 4 bases, V lost 0 bases, and 2 bases had no gene match. In germline, CDR1 is SGHRS, CDR2 YFSETQ. The CDR3 is 15 residues long. The DNA for the CDR3 is TGCGCCAGCAGCTTGGGGGGACAGGGTTACAATGAGCAGTTCTTC. Protein product: CASSLGGQGYNEQFF.

The chain is built from TRBV10-2 and TRBJ1-2; 10 bases map to TRBD1. Trimming took 5 bases from V and 2 from J; bases not matched to a gene: 5. The V gene's germline CDR1 is WSHSY and CDR2 SAAADI. The CDR3 runs to 15 residues. Here the CDR3 reads CASSKQGQGNYGYTF. Here the CDR3 DNA reads TGCGCCAGCAGTAAGCAGGGACAGGGGAACTATGGCTACACCTTC.

Written as DNA, the CDR3 is TGTGCCAGCAGCTTGCAGGGGGCCAGCACAGATACGCAGTATTTT. Translated: CASSLQGASTDTQYF. V is TRBV5-5 and J is TRBJ2-3, with 8 bases that match TRBD1. The trim removed 1 base at V and 0 bases at J, leaving 1 base unmatched. The CDR3 has 15 residues. Germline lookup yields CDR1 SGHKS and CDR2 YYEKEE (reference sequence).

This clone was detected a few times. V gene TRBV9 combines with J gene TRBJ2-7; weak D call: TRBD2 (6 bases). Germline V gene sequence: CDR1 SGDLS, CDR2 YYNGEE. The CDR3 totals 14 residues. V dropped 0 bases and J dropped 2 bases, with 9 bases sitting between them. The CDR3 DNA reads TGTGCCAGCAGCGTAGGCCTAGCGCCCTACGAGCAGTACTTC. It is translated as CASSVGLAPYEQYF.

The chain carries TRBV30 and TRBJ1-4; the D is unclear. The CDR3 spans 14 residues. The V gene lost 4 bases and the J gene lost 4 bases, with 13 bases spanning the gap. Germline assignment: CDR1 GTSNPN and CDR2 SVGIG (reference sequence). For the CDR3, the DNA is TGTGCCTGGACCAGCAACGGTAATAATGAAAAACTGTTTTTT. It specifies CAWTSNGNNEKLFF.

A remark on this clone: Just one base apart from a much larger clone, this may be a read error. Distinct nucleotide sequences in the sample also encode this CDR3. V is TRBV15 and J is TRBJ1-1; D unclear. Trimming took off 0 bases at V and 4 bases at J, with 6 bases between the two ends. Germline V CDR1 and CDR2: LNHNV, YYDKDF (reference sequence). The CDR3 length is 13 residues. The CDR3 region is CATSRDLGTEAFF. As DNA, the CDR3 is TGTGCCACCAGCAGAGATTTAGGCACTGAAGCTTTCTTT.

The chain combines TRBV6-1 with TRBJ2-7; the match to TRBD2 covers 10 bases. The CDR3 spans 15 residues. The J segment lost 6 bases and the V segment lost 3 bases, leaving 8 bases of the junction unmatched. Germline CDR1 reads MNHNS; CDR2 reads SASEGT. This CDR3 reads CASSEASGSLTEQYF. The CDR3 coding sequence is TGTGCCAGCAGTGAGGCTAGCGGGAGCCTTACCGAGCAGTACTTC.

The V gene is TRBV2, the J gene TRBJ1-4; no clear D. Germline V lookup: CDR1 SNHLY, CDR2 FYNNEI. CDR3 length: 14 residues. Trimming removed 7 bases at V and 3 bases at J, with 12 bases between. The CDR3 nucleotides are TGTGCCAGCAAGAGCCAGGCCCCTAATGAAAAACTGTTTTTT. This encodes CASKSQAPNEKLFF.

V and J are TRBV27 and TRBJ2-4; 8 bases match TRBD1. This CDR3 is 15 amino acids long. Per germline, CDR1 MNHEY and CDR2 SMNVEV (reference sequence). V was clipped by 3 bases and J by 2 bases; unmatched bases: 3. CDR3 sequence reads: CASSLGRGPKNIQYF. The CDR3 nucleotides are TGTGCCAGCAGTTTGGGCAGGGGGCCCAAAAACATTCAGTACTTC.

In its sample, this clone was seen a few times. V and J are TRBV7-3 and TRBJ2-3, with D tentatively TRBD1 (6 bases). Per germline, CDR1 SGHTA and CDR2 FQGTGA. This CDR3 is built from 16 residues. The V and J ends lost 5 bases and 1 base respectively, with 16 bases between them. The CDR3 sequence is CASSRLENRGTDTQYF. CDR3 coding DNA: TGTGCCAGCAGCCGCCTGGAAAACAGGGGCACAGATACGCAGTATTTT.

CDR3 sequence reads: CASRGEVFLNTIYF. CDR3 nucleotide sequence: TGTGCCAGCAGGGGGGAGGTTTTCTTAAACACCATATATTTT. The chain joins TRBV2 to TRBJ1-3; perhaps TRBD1 as D (5 bases). V lost 6 bases and J 6 bases, leaving 15 bases between the germline ends. This CDR3 comprises 14 residues. Germline loops: CDR1 SNHLY, CDR2 FYNNEI.

V is TRBV7-2 and J is TRBJ2-7; D is unresolved. The germline V gene has CDR1 SGHTA and CDR2 FQGNSA. CDR3 size: 15 residues. Deletions cut 4 bases from V and 2 bases from J, with 15 bases between. CDR3 bases: TGTGCCAGCAGCTCTCCCGAGGACGGCACCTACGAGCAGTACTTC. This sequence encodes CASSSPEDGTYEQYF.